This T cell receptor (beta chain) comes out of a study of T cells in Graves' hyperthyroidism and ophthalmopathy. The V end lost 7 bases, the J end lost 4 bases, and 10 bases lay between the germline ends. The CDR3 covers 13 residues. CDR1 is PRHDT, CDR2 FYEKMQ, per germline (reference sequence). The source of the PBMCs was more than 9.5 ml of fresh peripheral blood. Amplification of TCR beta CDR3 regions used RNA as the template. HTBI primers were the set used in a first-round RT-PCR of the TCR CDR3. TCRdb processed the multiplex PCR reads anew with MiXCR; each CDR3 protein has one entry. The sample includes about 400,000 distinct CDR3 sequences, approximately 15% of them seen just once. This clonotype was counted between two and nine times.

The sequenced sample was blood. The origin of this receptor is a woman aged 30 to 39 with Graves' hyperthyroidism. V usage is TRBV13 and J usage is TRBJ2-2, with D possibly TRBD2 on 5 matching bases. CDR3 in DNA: TGTGCCAGCACCCTCGCGGGCACCGGGGAGCTGTTTTTT. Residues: CASTLAGTGELFF.